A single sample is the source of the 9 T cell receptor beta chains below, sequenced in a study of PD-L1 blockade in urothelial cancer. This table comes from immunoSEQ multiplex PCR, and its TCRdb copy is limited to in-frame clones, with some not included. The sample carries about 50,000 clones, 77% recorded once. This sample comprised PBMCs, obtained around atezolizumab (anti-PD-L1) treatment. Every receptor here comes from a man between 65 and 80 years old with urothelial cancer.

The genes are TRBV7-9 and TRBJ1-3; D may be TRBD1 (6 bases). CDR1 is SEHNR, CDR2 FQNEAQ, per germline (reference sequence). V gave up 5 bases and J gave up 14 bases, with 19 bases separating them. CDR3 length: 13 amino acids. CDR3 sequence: CASSQEVRGALYF. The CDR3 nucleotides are TGTGCCAGCAGCCAGGAAGTACGGGGGGCCTTATATTTT.

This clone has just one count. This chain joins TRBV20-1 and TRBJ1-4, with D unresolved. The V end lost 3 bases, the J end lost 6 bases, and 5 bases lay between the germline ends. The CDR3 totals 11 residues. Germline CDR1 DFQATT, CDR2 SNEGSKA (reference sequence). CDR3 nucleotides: TGCAGTGCTAGGAGGGATGAAAAACTGTTTTTT. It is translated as CSARRDEKLFF.

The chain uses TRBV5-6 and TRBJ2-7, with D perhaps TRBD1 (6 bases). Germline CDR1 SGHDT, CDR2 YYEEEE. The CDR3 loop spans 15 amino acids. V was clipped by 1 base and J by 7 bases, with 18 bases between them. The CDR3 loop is CASSLTRGPIGEQYF. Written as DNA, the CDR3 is TGTGCCAGCAGCTTGACCAGGGGTCCCATCGGGGAGCAGTACTTC. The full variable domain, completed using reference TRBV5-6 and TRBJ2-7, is DAGVTQSPTHLIKTRGQQVTLRCSPKSGHDTVSWYQQALGQGPQFIFQYYEEEERQRGNFPDRFSGHQFPNYSSELNVNALLLGDSALYLCASSLTRGPIGEQYFGPGTRLTVT.

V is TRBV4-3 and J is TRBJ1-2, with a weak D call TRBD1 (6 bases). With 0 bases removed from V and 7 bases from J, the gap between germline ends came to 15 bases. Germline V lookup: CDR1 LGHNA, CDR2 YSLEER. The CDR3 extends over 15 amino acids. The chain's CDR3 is CASSQENRALSGYTF. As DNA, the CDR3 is TGCGCCAGCAGCCAAGAAAACAGGGCGCTTTCTGGCTACACCTTC.

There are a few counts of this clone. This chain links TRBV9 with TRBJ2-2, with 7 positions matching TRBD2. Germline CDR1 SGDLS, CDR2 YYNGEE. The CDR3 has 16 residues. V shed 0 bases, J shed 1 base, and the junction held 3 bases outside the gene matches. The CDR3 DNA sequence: TGTGCCAGCAGCGTAGGGATAGCGGGGAACACCGGGGAGCTGTTTTTT. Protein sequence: CASSVGIAGNTGELFF.

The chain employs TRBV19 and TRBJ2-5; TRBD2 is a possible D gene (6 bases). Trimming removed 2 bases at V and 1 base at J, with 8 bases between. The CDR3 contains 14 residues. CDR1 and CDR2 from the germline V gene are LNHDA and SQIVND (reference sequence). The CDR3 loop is CASSIRRGQETQYF. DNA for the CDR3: TGTGCCAGTAGTATAAGGAGGGGCCAAGAGACCCAGTACTTC.

For the CDR3, the DNA is TGTGCCAGCAGTGAACGGGTGGCACTAGGCTATGGCTACACCTTC. It translates to CASSERVALGYGYTF. The chain links TRBV6-1 to TRBJ1-2; no clear D gene. The CDR3 extends over 15 amino acids. V was cut by 2 bases and J by 4 bases, with 14 bases left in between. The germline CDR1 and CDR2 sequences are MNHNS and SASEGT.

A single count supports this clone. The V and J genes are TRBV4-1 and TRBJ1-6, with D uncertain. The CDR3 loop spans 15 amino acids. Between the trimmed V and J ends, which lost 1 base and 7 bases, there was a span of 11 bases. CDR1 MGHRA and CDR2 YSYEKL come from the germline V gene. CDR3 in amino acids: CASSQAELQNSPLHF. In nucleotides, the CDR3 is TGCGCCAGCAGCCAAGCGGAGTTGCAGAATTCACCCCTCCACTTT.

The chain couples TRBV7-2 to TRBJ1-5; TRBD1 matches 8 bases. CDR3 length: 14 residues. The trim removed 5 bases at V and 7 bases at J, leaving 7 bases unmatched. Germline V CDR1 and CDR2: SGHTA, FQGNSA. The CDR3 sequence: CASSPRTGNQPQHF. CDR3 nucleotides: TGTGCCAGCAGCCCACGGACAGGGAACCAGCCCCAGCATTTT.